The next 18 T cell receptor beta chains were all read from a single sample in a study of blood T cell repertoires in COVID-19 (dated by TCRdb to the early 2020s). Libraries came from the immunoSEQ multiplex PCR assay. Here the immuneACCESS table is served through TCRdb, limited to in-frame sequences with V and J called. Missing clones are a known gap in these copies; in checked studies unresolved V genes cover under half, and the rest lacks a known reason. This sample comprises some 150,000 clones, approximately 80% of them detected only once. Together, the top ten hold roughly 8.8% of the sample. The sample comprised peripheral blood. The receptors shown here come from a human donor with acute or convalescent COVID-19. The donor label of this sample is uncertain.

In DNA, the CDR3 is TGCGCCAGCAGTCATCCCGGACAGGAGAAAGTACAGTACTTC. The encoded protein is CASSHPGQEKVQYF. This rearrangement joins TRBV23-1 to TRBJ2-7; 7 bases agree with TRBD1. TRBV23-1 is an ORF for which the function is uncertain. The CDR3 runs 14 residues. With 3 bases clipped from V and 10 bases from J, the junction kept 12 bases outside the gene matches.

A word on this clone: Other nucleotide sequences in the sample specify the same CDR3. The rearrangement uses TRBV5-1 and TRBJ1-1; D remains ambiguous. The CDR3 loop spans 13 amino acids. Deletions cut 4 bases from V and 2 bases from J, with 9 bases between. Per germline, CDR1 SGHRS and CDR2 YFSETQ. The CDR3 region is CASSLRGNTEAFF. The CDR3 region has the DNA TGCGCCAGCAGCCTACGTGGTAACACTGAAGCTTTCTTT.

The chain employs TRBV5-4 and TRBJ2-1; no clear D. The germline V and J ends were trimmed by 4 bases and 7 bases, with 12 bases remaining between them. This CDR3 contains 13 residues. Germline V gene data show CDR1 as SGHNT and CDR2 as YYREEE (reference sequence). CDR3 sequence reads: CASSLFELNEQFF. The CDR3 coding sequence is TGTGCCAGCAGCCTATTTGAACTGAATGAGCAGTTCTTC.

This clone showed up just once. The chain links TRBV6-6 to TRBJ1-1, with a tentative D call TRBD1 (5 bases). Germline CDR1 reads MNHNY; CDR2 reads SVGAGI (reference sequence). V was cut by 0 bases and J by 8 bases, with 13 bases left in between. This CDR3 is built from 14 residues. In DNA, the CDR3 is TGTGCCAGCAGTTACTCGGGGCCGACCTTCGAAGCTTTCTTT. It specifies CASSYSGPTFEAFF.

The chain is built from TRBV6-1 and TRBJ1-1; D call uncertain. V was shortened by 1 base and J by 1 base, with 10 bases between the two germline ends. The CDR3 totals 15 residues. Germline CDR1 reads MNHNS; CDR2 reads SASEGT. CDR3 bases: TGTGCCAGCAGTGAAGACACCGCTCCGAACACTGAAGCTTTCTTT. The encoded protein is CASSEDTAPNTEAFF.

This clone was seen a few times. This sequence joins TRBV6-5 and TRBJ1-2; 7 bases are a match to TRBD1. The CDR3 is 14 amino acids. The J segment lost 5 bases and the V segment lost 5 bases, leaving 8 bases of the junction unmatched. Germline values: CDR1 MNHEY, CDR2 SVGAGI. DNA for the CDR3: TGTGCCAGCAGTCCACCCCCAGGGGGTTATGGCTACACCTTC. Amino acid sequence: CASSPPPGGYGYTF.

Many counts were recorded for this clone. The rearrangement uses TRBV24-1 and TRBJ2-1, with 16 bases aligning to TRBD2. Germline loops: CDR1 KGHDR, CDR2 SFDVKD. The CDR3 is made up of 20 amino acids. J lost 7 bases, V lost 4 bases, and 15 bases had no gene match. The CDR3, as DNA: TGTGCCACCAGTGACCCGAGAGATAGCGGGACTAGCGGGGGGGCGAATGAGCAGTTCTTC. Its protein is CATSDPRDSGTSGGANEQFF.

This rearrangement joins TRBV6-5 to TRBJ2-3; D perhaps matches TRBD2 (5 bases). CDR1 and CDR2 from the germline V gene are MNHEY and SVGAGI. The CDR3 totals 14 residues. V lost 6 bases and J 2 bases, leaving 12 bases between the germline ends. CDR3 DNA: TGTGCCAGCAGGGACCGCGGGTCCACAGATACGCAGTATTTT. Translation gives CASRDRGSTDTQYF.

Notes on this clone: The same CDR3 can be traced to other DNA sequences in this sample. The V call is TRBV5-1, the J call TRBJ2-1, with D possibly being TRBD2 (6 bases). CDR1 is SGHRS and CDR2 is YFSETQ in the germline V gene. V gave up 0 bases and J gave up 4 bases, with 11 bases separating them. The CDR3 sequence is 15 residues long. The CDR3 bases are TGCGCCAGCAGCTTGGGGGGTAGCGGTTACAATGAGCAGTTCTTC. It yields the protein CASSLGGSGYNEQFF.

The chain joins TRBV6-1 to TRBJ1-5, with unresolved D. CDR1 MNHNS and CDR2 SASEGT come from the germline V gene. The CDR3 is 15 residues long. V shed 1 base and J shed 1 base, with 8 bases lying between them. For the CDR3, the DNA is TGTGCCAGCAGTGAAGTCGGAGCCAGCAATCAGCCCCAGCATTTT. Translated, it gives CASSEVGASNQPQHF.

The chain links TRBV19 to TRBJ1-1; the D gene is possibly TRBD1 (5 bases). The CDR3 runs to 12 residues. The V end lost 8 bases, the J end lost 4 bases, and 11 bases lay between the germline ends. Germline values: CDR1 LNHDA, CDR2 SQIVND (reference sequence). Written as DNA, the CDR3 is TGTGCCAGTTTAACCGGGGGCACTGAAGCTTTCTTT. Residues: CASLTGGTEAFF.

The J gene is TRBJ1-1, the V gene TRBV2; D call uncertain. Germline values: CDR1 SNHLY, CDR2 FYNNEI. Trimming stripped 4 bases from V and 5 bases from J, with 11 bases between. The CDR3 has 13 residues. The CDR3, as DNA: TGTGCCAGCAGTGCCTTGAGAGGAACTGAAGCTTTCTTT. Translated: CASSALRGTEAFF.

A few counts support this clone. The chain carries TRBV12-3 or TRBV12-4 and TRBJ1-2; D not resolved. This CDR3 contains 12 residues. Trimming stripped 1 base from V and 11 bases from J, with 11 bases between. The CDR3 nucleotides are TGTGCCAGCAGTTTAGGGACTTCCAGATACACCTTC. Amino acids: CASSLGTSRYTF.

The rearrangement uses TRBV19 and TRBJ1-1, with D unresolved. Trimming pared 3 bases from V and 2 bases from J, leaving 7 bases between. Germline CDR1 is LNHDA and CDR2 is SQIVND (reference sequence). The CDR3 is made up of 13 amino acids. The CDR3 region has the DNA TGTGCCAGTAGTATGGAGAGAAACACTGAAGCTTTCTTT. This gives the protein CASSMERNTEAFF. The full variable domain, in which reference TRBV19 and TRBJ1-1 provide the parts outside the CDR3, is DGGITQSPKYLFRKEGQNVTLSCEQNLNHDAMYWYRQDPGQGLRLIYYSQIVNDFQKGDIAEGYSVSREKKESFPLTVTSAQKNPTAFYLCASSMERNTEAFFGQGTRLTVV.

The genes are TRBV4-2 and TRBJ1-1, with 9 positions matching TRBD1. The CDR3 is 15 amino acids. Losses at the gene ends were 4 bases for V and 1 base for J; bases not matched to a gene: 4. Germline V gene sequence: CDR1 LGHNA, CDR2 YNFKEQ. CDR3 residues: CASSPEGQGNTEAFF. The DNA for the CDR3 is TGTGCCAGCAGCCCGGAGGGACAGGGGAACACTGAAGCTTTCTTT.

This chain uses TRBV6-5 with TRBJ2-7; no clear D. The CDR3 totals 13 residues. Germline CDR1 MNHEY, CDR2 SVGAGI. V was clipped by 0 bases and J by 2 bases, with 5 bases between them. This CDR3 is CASSYSGAYEQYF. CDR3 in DNA: TGTGCCAGCAGTTACTCCGGAGCCTACGAGCAGTACTTC.

The V gene is TRBV19, the J gene TRBJ1-2; D is unclear. Germline CDR1 is LNHDA and CDR2 is SQIVND (reference sequence). The CDR3 runs 11 residues. Trimming removed 7 bases at V and 0 bases at J, with 3 bases between. In DNA, the CDR3 is TGTGCCAGTACAGCTAACTATGGCTACACCTTC. This gives the protein CASTANYGYTF.

The chain employs TRBV9 and TRBJ1-1; the D gene is possibly TRBD1 (5 bases). Germline V gives CDR1 SGDLS, CDR2 YYNGEE. This CDR3 comprises 14 residues. Trimming removed 0 bases from V and 9 bases from J, with 15 bases in between. Here the CDR3 DNA reads TGTGCCAGCAGCGTAGTGTCGGTAGACAGCCAAGCTTTCTTT. It specifies CASSVVSVDSQAFF.